This record covers a single TCR beta chain. This sample was taken from a study of regulatory T cells in long-lasting Graves disease. HTBI primers from iRepertoire and Arm-PCR of CDR3 regions yielded the TCR beta libraries. As originally analysed: Analysis of the samples identified roughly 62 TRBV and around 13 TRBJ segments. In TCRdb, the multiplex PCR reads were re-called with MiXCR into one record per CDR3 protein. The V and J calls and clone size come from TCRdb's table, not from the authors' own analysis. This sample has roughly 450,000 distinct CDR3 sequences, with less than 25% found just once. V was cut by 1 base and J by 2 bases, with 21 bases left in between. There are 18 residues in the CDR3. Germline V gene lookup returns CDR1 MGHRA and CDR2 YSYEKL. Time point of the sample: persistent/refractory GD, antithyroid drugs over 5 years with positive TRAb. Isolated PBMC RNA provided the starting material for the TCR library.

The TCR was taken from a female donor with Graves disease. The material sequenced was peripheral blood mononuclear cells (PBMCs), taken when the disease was refractory, from a patient treated with antithyroid drugs. The chain links TRBV4-1 to TRBJ2-7, with D maybe TRBD2 (6 bases). CDR3 nucleotides: TGCGCCAGCAGCCAAGTTGCCTCGGGACTCCGGGGGACCTACGAGCAGTACTTC. Its protein product is CASSQVASGLRGTYEQYF.